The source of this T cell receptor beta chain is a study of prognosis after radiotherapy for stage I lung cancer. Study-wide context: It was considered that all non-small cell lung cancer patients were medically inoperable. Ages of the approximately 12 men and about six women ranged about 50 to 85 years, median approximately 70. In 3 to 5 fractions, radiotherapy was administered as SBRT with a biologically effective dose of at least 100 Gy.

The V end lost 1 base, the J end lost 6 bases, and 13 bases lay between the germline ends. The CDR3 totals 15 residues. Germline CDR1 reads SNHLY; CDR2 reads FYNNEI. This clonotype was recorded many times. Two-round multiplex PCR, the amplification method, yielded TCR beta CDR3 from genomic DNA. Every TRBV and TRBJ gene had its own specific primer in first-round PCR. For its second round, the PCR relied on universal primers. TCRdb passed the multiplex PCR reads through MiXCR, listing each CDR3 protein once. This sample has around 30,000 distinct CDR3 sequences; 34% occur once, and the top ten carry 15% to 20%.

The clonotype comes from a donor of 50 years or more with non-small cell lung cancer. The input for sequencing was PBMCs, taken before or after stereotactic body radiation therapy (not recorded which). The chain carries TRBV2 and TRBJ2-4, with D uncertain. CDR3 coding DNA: TGTGCCAGCAGTGAAGATTCACAGCCAAGAAACATTCAGTACTTC. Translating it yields CASSEDSQPRNIQYF.